This T cell receptor beta chain stems from a study of OX40 agonist ivuxolimab in advanced cancers. Looking at the study overall: From roughly 20 to 79 years was the age range, with a mean of about 54 years, and over 80% were male.

TCRdb keeps only in-frame clones here, not all; method: immunoSEQ multiplex PCR. The top ten clones hold over 4% of a sample with approximately 60,000 clones, around 90% of them seen once. The V and J ends lost 6 bases and 1 base respectively, with 12 bases between them. This CDR3 contains 14 residues. The germline gives CDR1 SEHNR, CDR2 FQNEAQ (reference sequence). The source is an adult with an advanced solid tumor such as melanoma, head and neck, liver or kidney cancer. The J gene is TRBJ1-1, the V gene TRBV7-9; D might be TRBD1 (6 bases). The sequences come from CD4+ or CD8+ T cells sorted from blood, collected in a trial of the OX40 agonist ivuxolimab. CDR3 DNA: TGTGCCAGCAGGACGACAGGCGAGAACACTGAAGCTTTCTTT. Residues: CASRTTGENTEAFF.